Below are 16 T cell receptor beta chains sequenced from a single sample in a study of T cell responses to AZD1222 COVID-19 vaccine. Sequencing used immunoSEQ multiplex PCR; TCRdb keeps in-frame clones, though not all of them. The data contain 100,000 or so clones, approximately 86% of them singletons. Sequenced here: peripheral blood, sampled on day 0 of AZD1222 vaccination. Every receptor here comes from an adult in good health.

The chain joins TRBV4-1 to TRBJ1-2, with D perhaps matching TRBD1 (5 bases). Trimming took 2 bases from V and 8 from J, leaving 18 bases between them. The CDR3 has 15 amino acids. Germline CDR1 and CDR2: MGHRA and YSYEKL. The CDR3 DNA follows: TGCGCCAGCAGCCAAAGGAATGGGCAGGGACGAGGCTACACCTTC. Translation gives CASSQRNGQGRGYTF.

The gene calls are TRBV25-1 and TRBJ1-1; no reliable D call. The V end lost 1 base, the J end lost 12 bases, and 15 bases lay between the germline ends. From germline, CDR1 is MGHDK and CDR2 SYGVNS. This CDR3 is 13 amino acids long. CDR3 sequence: CASSESVVTSSFF. In DNA, the CDR3 is TGTGCCAGCAGTGAATCGGTTGTAACTTCATCTTTCTTT.

This clone has only a few counts. V gene TRBV11-1 combines with J gene TRBJ1-3; D ambiguous. V gave up 6 bases and J gave up 4 bases, with 13 bases separating them. The CDR3 has 14 residues. Germline loops: CDR1 SGHAT, CDR2 FQDESV (reference sequence). The CDR3 sequence: CASSSRLTGNTIYF. The CDR3 DNA sequence: TGTGCCAGCAGTTCAAGGTTAACGGGAAACACCATATATTTT.

The CDR3 region is CASASDEGLTPSTEAFF. The CDR3 bases are TGTGCCAGCGCCTCAGATGAGGGCCTTACCCCTTCTACTGAAGCTTTCTTT. V and J are TRBV9 and TRBJ1-1; D ambiguous. CDR3 length: 17 amino acids. V was trimmed by 7 bases and J by 5 bases, leaving 27 bases between them. Germline CDR1 SGDLS, CDR2 YYNGEE.

V gene TRBV19 combines with J gene TRBJ1-2; 9 nucleotides agree with TRBD1. Trimming took 5 bases from V and 2 from J; bases not matched to a gene: 15. CDR3 length equals 18 residues. Germline V gives CDR1 LNHDA, CDR2 SQIVND (reference sequence). DNA for the CDR3: TGTGCCAGTAGTCTGCGGACAGGGGCAAAAATAAGAAACTATGGCTACACCTTC. It specifies CASSLRTGAKIRNYGYTF. Drawing the rest from reference TRBV19 and TRBJ1-2, the complete variable domain is DGGITQSPKYLFRKEGQNVTLSCEQNLNHDAMYWYRQDPGQGLRLIYYSQIVNDFQKGDIAEGYSVSREKKESFPLTVTSAQKNPTAFYLCASSLRTGAKIRNYGYTFGSGTRLTVV.

This clone showed up just a few times. The chain joins TRBV28 to TRBJ1-2; 7 bases line up with TRBD1. The germline CDR1 and CDR2 sequences are MDHEN and SYDVKM. The CDR3 covers 15 residues. Trimming removed 11 bases from V and 0 bases from J; junction bases left unmatched: 12. The CDR3 nucleotides are TGTGCCCTCGGGGGGACAGCGAGGGCTAACTATGGCTACACCTTC. Translated: CALGGTARANYGYTF.

This chain links TRBV18 with TRBJ2-7; TRBD1 is a possible D gene (6 bases). The CDR3 extends over 16 amino acids. Per the germline V gene, CDR1 is KGHSH and CDR2 is LQKENI. The germline V and J ends were trimmed by 3 bases and 4 bases, with 19 bases remaining between them. CDR3 region: CASSPLNPAGAYEQYF. CDR3 nucleotide sequence: TGTGCCAGCTCACCCCTCAACCCGGCAGGGGCATACGAGCAGTACTTC.

V and J are TRBV15 and TRBJ1-1, with TRBD1 matching over 8 bases. Germline-derived CDR1 and CDR2 are LNHNV and YYDKDF (reference sequence). The CDR3 spans 16 residues. The J segment lost 1 base and the V segment lost 5 bases, leaving 9 bases of the junction unmatched. The CDR3 loop is CATSGTGTGRNTEAFF. Written as DNA, the CDR3 is TGTGCCACCAGCGGAACAGGGACAGGAAGGAACACTGAAGCTTTCTTT.

The V and J genes are TRBV5-5 and TRBJ2-1, with D tentatively TRBD2 (5 bases). V was shortened by 2 bases and J by 12 bases, with 9 bases between the two germline ends. The CDR3 contains 11 residues. Per the germline V gene, CDR1 is SGHKS and CDR2 is YYEKEE (reference sequence). CDR3 nucleotides: TGTGCCAGCAGCTTAAGGCTAGCGCAGTTCTTC. It yields the protein CASSLRLAQFF.

The chain has TRBV28 and TRBJ1-2, with D perhaps TRBD1 (6 bases). The ends were cut back, 2 bases at V and 7 bases at J, with 14 bases in the middle. Looked up from germline, CDR1 is MDHEN and CDR2 is SYDVKM. The CDR3 length is 14 residues. CDR3 in amino acids: CASSLRTVGGGYTF. For the CDR3, the DNA is TGTGCCAGCAGTTTACGGACAGTTGGGGGTGGCTACACCTTC.

In its sample, this clone was seen once. The V gene is TRBV27, the J gene TRBJ2-4, with D unclear. Trimming cost V 11 bases and J 0 bases, with 14 bases left between them. The CDR3 is 14 residues long. Germline values: CDR1 MNHEY, CDR2 SMNVEV (reference sequence). The CDR3 region has the DNA TGTGCCTCAAGCCAGCAGCGAGCCAAAAACATTCAGTACTTC. Residues: CASSQQRAKNIQYF.

The chain has TRBV19 and TRBJ1-1; possibly TRBD1 for D (5 bases). Trimming took 10 bases from V and 5 from J, leaving 17 bases between them. This CDR3 has 13 residues. CDR1 is LNHDA, CDR2 SQIVND, per germline (reference sequence). The DNA of the CDR3 is TGTGCCATTCGGGACCCCGAGCGGACTGAAGCTTTCTTT. Translation: CAIRDPERTEAFF. Using reference TRBV19 and TRBJ1-1 for the parts outside the CDR3, the full variable domain is DGGITQSPKYLFRKEGQNVTLSCEQNLNHDAMYWYRQDPGQGLRLIYYSQIVNDFQKGDIAEGYSVSREKKESFPLTVTSAQKNPTAFYLCAIRDPERTEAFFGQGTRLTVV.

The J gene is TRBJ1-5, the V gene TRBV2; 7 bases are a match to TRBD1. Germline V gene sequence: CDR1 SNHLY, CDR2 FYNNEI. The CDR3 is 15 residues long. With 4 bases clipped from V and 2 bases from J, the junction kept 5 bases outside the gene matches. The CDR3 nucleotides are TGTGCCAGCAGTGTGAGGGGGCTAGGCAATCAGCCCCAGCATTTT. Its translation: CASSVRGLGNQPQHF.

The chain's CDR3 is CASSLRIDRRETQYF. The DNA of the CDR3 is TGTGCCAGCAGCTTAAGGATCGACAGGAGAGAGACCCAGTACTTC. This chain joins TRBV7-2 and TRBJ2-5, with D possibly being TRBD1 (6 bases). CDR1 SGHTA and CDR2 FQGNSA come from the germline V gene. V shed 2 bases and J shed 4 bases, with 14 bases lying between them. The CDR3 sequence is 15 residues long.

V is TRBV3-1 (or the pseudogene TRBV3-2) and J is TRBJ1-4; D call uncertain. This CDR3 has 15 amino acids. Trimming left V 0 bases short and J 10 bases short, with 15 bases between. Germline V gene data show CDR1 as LGHDT and CDR2 as YNNKEL (reference sequence). The CDR3 nucleotides are TGTGCCAGCAGCCAAGACTTGGGCCAGCAGCCAAAACTGTTTTTT. Protein sequence: CASSQDLGQQPKLFF.

V usage is TRBV7-8 and J usage is TRBJ2-5; TRBD1 matches at 7 bases. CDR1 SGHVS and CDR2 FQNEAQ come from the germline V gene. V was pared by 5 bases and J by 4 bases, with 13 bases of the junction left unmatched. The length of the CDR3 is 16 residues. In nucleotides, the CDR3 is TGTGCCAGCAGCAAGACAGGGTCTGTCGGTCTAGAGACCCAGTACTTC. Its protein is CASSKTGSVGLETQYF.